The T cell receptor (beta chain) under discussion was sequenced for a study of blood T cell repertoires in COVID-19. Study context: Sample material is recorded as cDNA or gDNA derived from T cells, B-cell-depleted T cells, or PBMCs.

Per the original data handling: Scientists estimated how many nucleated cells there were by amplifying reference gene primers. Data came from immunoSEQ multiplex PCR; TCRdb stores just in-frame clones and leaves some out. The V and J calls and clone size were taken over from that table, and D and trimming were inferred from the DNA. This sample carries a few hundred thousand clones, approximately 91% of them seen once, and the ten largest clones take around an eighth. Germline V gives CDR1 SGDLS, CDR2 YYNGEE. This CDR3 is built from 14 residues. V lost 4 bases and J 2 bases, leaving 13 bases between the germline ends.

The origin of this receptor is a woman in her fifties or sixties with acute or convalescent COVID-19. The V and J genes are TRBV9 and TRBJ2-7; unclear D gene. Sequenced sample: peripheral blood. CDR3 nucleotide sequence: TGTGCCAGCAGCTTTAGCTTCCTCGCCTACGAGCAGTACTTC. Translated: CASSFSFLAYEQYF.